These T cell receptor beta chains were read from a single sample in a study of blood T cells in healthy people across ages. Each CDR3 protein gets one entry after TCRdb re-called the 5' RACE reads with MiXCR. This sample has some 1.5 million distinct CDR3 sequences, with 28% found just once. The specimen was blood. The receptor set was obtained from a woman in her twenties or thirties in good health. The CDR3 runs from the conserved cysteine through the conserved F or W. A D gene is named only where the DNA matches it firmly. Expanded clones are given a class, and other clones once, few, many or no size at all.

V	size	J	D	DNA	CDR3
TRBV12-3/TRBV12-4	NA	TRBJ2-7	TRBD2	TGTGCCAGCAGTTTCACTGGGACTAGGTCCTACGAGCAGTACTTC	CASSFTGTRSYEQYF
TRBV12-3/TRBV12-4	many	TRBJ2-1	NA	TGTGCCAGCAGTTTAGCCCCGGGGGTTCCCAATGAGCAGTTCTTC	CASSLAPGVPNEQFF
TRBV5-6	NA	TRBJ2-7	TRBD2	TGTGCCAGCAGCTTGACTAGCGGGAGGGCAATTGACGAGCAGTACTTC	CASSLTSGRAIDEQYF
TRBV7-6	NA	TRBJ2-2	TRBD1	TGTGCCAGCAGCCCTCGGACAGGGAAGAACACCGGGGAGCTGTTTTTT	CASSPRTGKNTGELFF
TRBV6-2/TRBV6-3	many	TRBJ2-5	NA	TGTGCCAGCAGTTACTCGCCGGGTCCTGGGGAGACCCAGTACTTC	CASSYSPGPGETQYF
TRBV30	NA	TRBJ2-3	NA	TGTGCCTGGAGTGTCAACGCATGGAGCACAGATACGCAGTATTTT	CAWSVNAWSTDTQYF
TRBV6-6	few	TRBJ1-5	NA	TGTGCCAGCAGGCCTACAGGGATGAGTAGCAATCAGCCCCAGCATTTT	CASRPTGMSSNQPQHF
TRBV4-3	NA	TRBJ2-5	NA	TGCGCCAGCAGCCAAGGCCGGTACAATGAGCAGTACTTC	CASSQGRYNEQYF
TRBV30	NA	TRBJ2-7	TRBD2	TGTGCCTGGAGATTTAGCGGGGCAACCTACGAGCAGTACTTC	CAWRFSGATYEQYF
TRBV12-3/TRBV12-4	NA	TRBJ2-7	NA	TGTGCCAGCAGTCAAACAGGGCCCAACATCCACGAGCAGTACTTC	CASSQTGPNIHEQYF
TRBV29-1	few	TRBJ2-3	NA	TGCAGCGTTGGGCTAGCGTCGGGCACAGATACGCAGTATTTT	CSVGLASGTDTQYF
TRBV12-3/TRBV12-4	few	TRBJ2-1	NA	TGTGCCAGCAGCATTATAGGGGGGAGGGCCGATGAGCAGTTCTTC	CASSIIGGRADEQFF
TRBV5-1	few	TRBJ1-3	NA	TGCGCCAGCAGCGAGGAGGCCGCAGGAACTGGAAACACCATATATTTT	CASSEEAAGTGNTIYF
TRBV7-2	once	TRBJ2-1	TRBD1	TGTGCCAGCAGCCGACAGGGGGCCCAAAATGGGCAGTTCTTC	CASSRQGAQNGQFF
TRBV20-1	NA	TRBJ2-7	TRBD1	TGCAGGGCAGGACAGGGCTCCTACGAGCAGTACTTC	CRAGQGSYEQYF
TRBV15	NA	TRBJ1-1	TRBD1	TGTGCCACCAGCAGTTACAGGGGAGCTTTCTTT	CATSSYRGAFF
TRBV20-1	many	TRBJ2-7	NA	TGCAGTGCCAGCGTACAAAGCTATGAGCAGTACTTC	CSASVQSYEQYF
TRBV15	few	TRBJ2-7	NA	TGTGCCACCAGCGTGGCTAGGGAATCCTACGAGCAGTACTTC	CATSVARESYEQYF
TRBV7-3	NA	TRBJ2-3	TRBD2	TGTGCCAGCAGCTTAATGTACGGCGGGGGGTCAGATACGCAGTATTTT	CASSLMYGGGSDTQYF
TRBV11-2	NA	TRBJ2-3	NA	TGTGCCAGCAGCTCACGATTATGGGCGGGGGCCACTTTGGATACGCAGTATTTT	CASSSRLWAGATLDTQYF
TRBV5-5	NA	TRBJ1-4	NA	TGTGCCAGCAGCTTGAAGGACGGTGCAACTAATGAAAAACTGTTTTTT	CASSLKDGATNEKLFF
TRBV12-3/TRBV12-4	few	TRBJ2-1	TRBD2	TGTGCCGGCACCCGACGTCCTAGCGGAGCTGACAATGAGCAGTTCTTC	CAGTRRPSGADNEQFF
TRBV10-3	NA	TRBJ1-1	NA	TGTGCCATCAGTGCATGGGGGGAAGCTTTCTTT	CAISAWGEAFF
TRBV5-1	NA	TRBJ2-1	TRBD2	TGCGCCAGCAGCTTGGCGCAGGGACTAGCGGAACGCCCCTCCTACAATGAGCAGTTCTTC	CASSLAQGLAERPSYNEQFF
TRBV7-2	few	TRBJ2-5	TRBD2	TGTGCCAGCAGCTTAACCACAGCGGGAGGTAAAGAGACCCAGTACTTC	CASSLTTAGGKETQYF
TRBV7-6	many	TRBJ2-7	NA	TGTGCCAGCAGCTTAATGCAGAAGGCCGAGCAGTACTTC	CASSLMQKAEQYF
TRBV2	few	TRBJ1-1	TRBD1	TGTGCCAGCGAGGGGGCGACAGGGGGCCCTCAGGGGACTGAAGCTTTCTTT	CASEGATGGPQGTEAFF
TRBV5-1	few	TRBJ2-1	NA	TGCGCCAGCAGCTTGATCGGGCCCTACAATGAGCAGTTCTTC	CASSLIGPYNEQFF
TRBV6-2/TRBV6-3	many	TRBJ1-2	NA	TGTGCCAGCAGTTTTCGGACAACCTCTAACTATGGCTACACCTTC	CASSFRTTSNYGYTF
TRBV5-4	many	TRBJ2-5	TRBD2	TGTGCCAGCAGCTTTAAAGGAGCGGGGGGTGAGACCCAGTACTTC	CASSFKGAGGETQYF
TRBV2	NA	TRBJ2-4	NA	TGTGCCAGCAGTGTTCGATGGGTCAATGAGCAGTACTTC	CASSVRWVNEQYF
TRBV20-1	NA	TRBJ1-4	NA	TGCAGTGCTTATAAGGGGAATGAAAAACTGTTTTTT	CSAYKGNEKLFF
TRBV6-2/TRBV6-3	once	TRBJ2-7	NA	TGTGCCGCGGAGACTGGCTACGAGCAGTACTTC	CAAETGYEQYF
TRBV7-9	many	TRBJ2-6	NA	TGTGCCAGCAGATCCCTCCGGGACACCAACTCTGGGGCCAACGTCCTGACTTTC	CASRSLRDTNSGANVLTF
TRBV18	few	TRBJ2-5	TRBD2	TGTGCCAGCTCACCGGGACTAGCGGGGGGGTACCAAGAGACCCAGTACTTC	CASSPGLAGGYQETQYF
TRBV5-1	few	TRBJ1-1	NA	TGCGCCAGCAGCTTGGTGGGAACCAGTGAAGCTTTCTTT	CASSLVGTSEAFF
TRBV9	NA	TRBJ1-3	NA	TGTGCCAGCAATCACAGAGGAAACACCATATATTTT	CASNHRGNTIYF
TRBV28	few	TRBJ1-5	NA	TGTGCCAGCAGTTTAACCCAGAATCAGCCCCAGCATTTT	CASSLTQNQPQHF
TRBV10-3	many	TRBJ2-7	NA	TGTGCCATCAGTCTTCAGGGAGGGGGCTACGAGCAGTACTTC	CAISLQGGGYEQYF
TRBV28	NA	TRBJ2-7	NA	TGTGCCAGCAAATTGGGGCAGGGGATTTCCTACGAGCAGTACTTC	CASKLGQGISYEQYF
TRBV6-2/TRBV6-3	few	TRBJ2-7	NA	TGTGCCAGCGTGGGGCAAATCTACGAGCAGTACTTC	CASVGQIYEQYF
TRBV28	few	TRBJ2-5	NA	TGTGCCAGCAGGACGGACGGAGTCCAAGAGACCCAGTACTTC	CASRTDGVQETQYF
TRBV20-1	few	TRBJ2-1	TRBD2	TGCAGTGCTAGAGAGGCTAGCGGGAGGAATGAGCAGTTCTTC	CSAREASGRNEQFF
TRBV10-3	many	TRBJ2-5	TRBD2	TGTGCCATCAGTGAGTCGTTGAGTTTAGCGGGGGATGAAGAGACCCAGTACTTC	CAISESLSLAGDEETQYF
TRBV5-1	many	TRBJ2-3	NA	TGCGCCAGCAGCTCCACCCTGGGCTCTAGCACAGATACGCAGTATTTT	CASSSTLGSSTDTQYF
TRBV4-1	many	TRBJ2-5	TRBD1	TGCGCCAGCAGCCGCCTGGGACAGGCACAAGAGACCCAGTACTTC	CASSRLGQAQETQYF
TRBV3-1	few	TRBJ1-2	NA	TGTGCCAGCAGCCAAGAGGACCTGAGCTACACCTTC	CASSQEDLSYTF
TRBV7-2	NA	TRBJ1-5	NA	TGTGCCAGCGGGCACCTTGGGGGCAATCAGCCCCAGCATTTT	CASGHLGGNQPQHF
TRBV18	NA	TRBJ1-2	NA	TGTGCCAGCTCCCCGTCGGAGGGCTATGGCTACACCTTC	CASSPSEGYGYTF
TRBV27	NA	TRBJ2-7	NA	TGTGCCAGCAGTTCTGACGGAGCCCGGGGGTGGCAGTACTTC	CASSSDGARGWQYF